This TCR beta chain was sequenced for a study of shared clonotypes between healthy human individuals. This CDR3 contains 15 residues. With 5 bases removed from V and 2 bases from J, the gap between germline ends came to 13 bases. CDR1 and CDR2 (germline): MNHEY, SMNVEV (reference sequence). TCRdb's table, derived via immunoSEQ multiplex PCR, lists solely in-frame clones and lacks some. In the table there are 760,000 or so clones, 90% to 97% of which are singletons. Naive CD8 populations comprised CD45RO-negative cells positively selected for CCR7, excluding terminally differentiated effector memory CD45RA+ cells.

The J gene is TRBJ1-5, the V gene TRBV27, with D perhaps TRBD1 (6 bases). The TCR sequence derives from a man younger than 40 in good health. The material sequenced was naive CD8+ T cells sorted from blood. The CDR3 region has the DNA TGTGCCAGCAGTCCCGCCAACAGGGGCAATCAGCCCCAGCATTTT. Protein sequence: CASSPANRGNQPQHF.